Listed below are T cell receptor beta chains from one sample, sequenced in a study of blood T cell repertoires in COVID-19. Sequenced by immunoSEQ multiplex PCR; TCRdb stores in-frame clones only, minus some. The sample has 40,000 or so clones, around 84% seen once. The specimen was peripheral blood. The receptors were gathered from a woman between 65 and 79 years old in a cohort sampled during active COVID-19. CDR3s include the opening cysteine and the closing phenylalanine or tryptophan. The D gene is left open where the match is weak. Only some rows state a clone size, as once, few, many or a class for expanded clones.

clone_size,v_call,j_call,d_call,cdr3_aa,cdr3_nt
-,TRBV11-2,TRBJ2-2,-,CASSLNTGELFF,TGTGCCAGCAGCCTTAACACCGGGGAGCTGTTTTTT
-,TRBV2,TRBJ1-6,TRBD1,CASSAGGSYNSPLHF,TGTGCCAGCAGTGCAGGGGGATCTTATAATTCACCCCTCCACTTT
-,TRBV7-3,TRBJ2-4,TRBD1,CASSLIATGDSLAKNIQYF,TGTGCCAGCAGCTTAATAGCTACAGGGGATTCGCTAGCCAAAAACATTCAGTACTTC
few,TRBV12-3/TRBV12-4,TRBJ1-1,-,CASSLSGNTEAFF,TGTGCCAGCAGTTTGTCAGGGAATACTGAAGCTTTCTTT
few,TRBV7-9,TRBJ1-2,TRBD1,CASSYPDRAYGYGYTF,TGTGCCAGCAGCTACCCGGACAGGGCATACGGGTATGGCTACACCTTC
-,TRBV5-1,TRBJ2-7,TRBD2,CASSPGGQPYEQYF,TGCGCCAGCAGCCCGGGGGGGCAGCCCTACGAGCAGTACTTC
-,TRBV29-1,TRBJ2-1,TRBD2,CSVERDGGYNEQFF,TGCAGCGTGGAGCGGGATGGGGGCTACAATGAGCAGTTCTTC
-,TRBV9,TRBJ2-1,TRBD2,CASSVGGRGYNEQFF,TGTGCCAGCAGCGTGGGCGGGAGGGGATACAATGAGCAGTTCTTC
-,TRBV6-2/TRBV6-3,TRBJ2-1,-,CASSYSTANEQFF,TGTGCCAGCAGTTACTCGACTGCCAATGAGCAGTTCTTC
-,TRBV18,TRBJ2-2,TRBD2,CASSPDGREDTGELFF,TGTGCCAGCTCACCCGACGGGAGGGAGGACACCGGGGAGCTGTTTTTT
few,TRBV20-1,TRBJ2-7,-,CSAGSLEQYF,TGCAGTGCTGGGAGCCTCGAGCAGTACTTC
-,TRBV5-6,TRBJ2-3,-,CASSLVGRTSTDTQYF,TGTGCCAGCAGCTTGGTGGGCAGAACTAGCACAGATACGCAGTATTTT
many,TRBV5-1,TRBJ1-1,-,CASSPGHYQAFF,TGCGCCAGCAGCCCCGGACACTACCAAGCTTTCTTT
-,TRBV4-2,TRBJ2-3,-,CASATSGTDTQYF,TGTGCCAGCGCGACTAGTGGCACAGATACGCAGTATTTT
-,TRBV9,TRBJ2-1,-,CQTLRGPPTYNEQFF,TGTCAGACACTTAGGGGCCCCCCTACATACAATGAGCAGTTCTTC
-,TRBV7-2,TRBJ2-7,TRBD1,CASSVGTGSHEQYF,TGTGCCAGCAGCGTGGGGACAGGGTCCCACGAGCAGTACTTC
-,TRBV10-3,TRBJ2-7,TRBD2,CAISGGEGHNYEQYF,TGTGCCATCAGTGGGGGGGAGGGGCATAACTACGAGCAGTACTTC
-,TRBV5-1,TRBJ2-5,TRBD1,CASSLAGDREGQETQYF,TGCGCCAGCAGCTTGGCCGGGGACAGGGAAGGCCAAGAGACCCAGTACTTC
once,TRBV3-1/TRBV3-2,TRBJ2-2,-,CASSPRLEKRGELFF,TGTGCCAGCAGCCCCCGACTAGAGAAGAGGGGGGAGCTGTTTTTT
-,TRBV3-1/TRBV3-2,TRBJ1-6,-,CASTEGAGESPLHF,TGTGCCAGCACGGAGGGAGCGGGAGAATCACCCCTCCACTTT
-,TRBV19,TRBJ1-5,-,CASSDQANSNQPQHF,TGTGCCAGTAGTGACCAGGCAAATAGCAATCAGCCCCAGCATTTT
once,TRBV30,TRBJ2-2,TRBD2,CAWSRHSGTSPGELFF,TGTGCCTGGAGTCGGCACTCCGGGACTAGTCCCGGGGAGCTGTTTTTT
-,TRBV7-7,TRBJ2-3,TRBD2,CASSPGLSGDTQYF,TGTGCCAGCAGCCCGGGACTAAGTGGGGATACGCAGTATTTT
-,TRBV2,TRBJ2-1,TRBD2,CASSEMTSGYNEQFF,TGTGCCAGCAGTGAAATGACTAGCGGGTACAATGAGCAGTTCTTC
-,TRBV19,TRBJ2-7,-,CASSSSYEQYF,TGTGCCAGTTCGAGCTCCTACGAGCAGTACTTC
-,TRBV7-9,TRBJ1-2,-,CASSFLPSWTAIYGYTF,TGTGCCAGCAGCTTCCTTCCTTCTTGGACAGCAATCTATGGCTACACCTTC
-,TRBV5-1,TRBJ2-1,TRBD2,CASSRTSGSVDEQFF,TGCGCCAGCAGCAGGACTAGCGGGAGTGTAGATGAGCAGTTCTTC
few,TRBV29-1,TRBJ1-2,-,CSVEVRAGGAAGYTF,TGCAGCGTTGAAGTTAGGGCCGGGGGGGCGGCTGGCTACACCTTC
-,TRBV7-2,TRBJ2-7,TRBD1,CASSSRQGGYEQYF,TGTGCCAGCAGCTCCCGACAGGGTGGGTACGAGCAGTACTTC
-,TRBV19,TRBJ2-5,TRBD1,CASRRTGGYQETQYF,TGTGCCAGTAGGAGGACAGGGGGCTACCAAGAGACCCAGTACTTC
-,TRBV4-2,TRBJ1-3,TRBD1,CASRFRGESGNTIYF,TGTGCCAGCAGATTCAGGGGGGAATCTGGAAACACCATATATTTT
-,TRBV28,TRBJ1-5,-,CASRSKAVWGNQPQHF,TGTGCCAGCAGGTCCAAGGCGGTTTGGGGCAATCAGCCCCAGCATTTT
-,TRBV6-2/TRBV6-3,TRBJ2-7,-,CASSRQTGLKGYEQYF,TGTGCCAGCAGCCGACAGACAGGTCTAAAAGGCTACGAGCAGTACTTC
-,TRBV6-5,TRBJ2-2,-,CASRFTQLNTGELFF,TGTGCCAGCCGTTTCACGCAGTTAAACACCGGGGAGCTGTTTTTT
-,TRBV19,TRBJ2-7,-,CASSIAAGEWSYEQYF,TGTGCCAGTAGTATAGCTGCAGGTGAATGGTCCTACGAGCAGTACTTC
-,TRBV10-3,TRBJ1-2,-,CAISESAGKANYGYTF,TGTGCCATCAGTGAGTCCGCAGGGAAGGCTAACTATGGCTACACCTTC
-,TRBV6-2/TRBV6-3,TRBJ2-7,TRBD1,CASSPDRGPYEQYF,TGTGCCAGCAGCCCCGACAGGGGGCCCTACGAGCAGTACTTC
-,TRBV19,TRBJ1-5,-,CASSRPDSYQPQHF,TGTGCCAGTAGTCGCCCGGACAGTTATCAGCCCCAGCATTTT
-,TRBV4-1,TRBJ2-2,-,CASSQGVTGRKNTGELFF,TGCGCCAGCAGCCAAGGGGTGACAGGCCGTAAGAACACCGGGGAGCTGTTTTTT
-,TRBV9,TRBJ2-3,-,CASSPHPGTGDSTDTQYF,TGTGCCAGCAGCCCCCACCCCGGGACGGGGGATAGCACAGATACGCAGTATTTT
-,TRBV30,TRBJ2-1,-,CAWSPYQTVNEQFF,TGTGCCTGGAGTCCTTATCAGACTGTCAATGAGCAGTTCTTC
-,TRBV7-9,TRBJ2-5,-,CASSREEETQYF,TGTGCCAGCAGCCGCGAGGAAGAGACCCAGTACTTC
-,TRBV2,TRBJ2-3,-,CASSGLIDTQYF,TGTGCCAGCAGTGGTCTTATAGATACGCAGTATTTT
-,TRBV5-1,TRBJ2-7,TRBD2,CASSYYSGKDYEQYF,TGCGCCAGCAGCTACTATAGCGGGAAGGACTACGAGCAGTACTTC
-,TRBV2,TRBJ1-6,-,CASTRVGGTSYNSPLHF,TGTGCCAGCACCCGCGTGGGAGGGACCTCCTATAATTCACCCCTCCACTTT
-,TRBV6-5,TRBJ2-3,TRBD2,CASRTQGGTDTQYF,TGTGCCAGCAGAACCCAGGGAGGGACAGATACGCAGTATTTT
-,TRBV2,TRBJ1-2,TRBD1,CASRQGVFNYGYTF,TGTGCCAGCAGACAGGGGGTTTTTAACTATGGCTACACCTTC
-,TRBV7-6,TRBJ1-6,TRBD1,CASSPRQGAGSPLHF,TGTGCCAGCAGCCCGAGACAGGGGGCAGGGTCACCCCTCCACTTT
-,TRBV2,TRBJ1-2,-,CASSGTVSNYGYTF,TGTGCCAGCAGTGGGACAGTTTCTAACTATGGCTACACCTTC
-,TRBV24-1,TRBJ2-1,-,CATGTTRDDEQFF,TGTGCCACCGGGACAACAAGGGACGATGAGCAGTTCTTC
-,TRBV11-2,TRBJ2-1,-,CASSSWRVWDHHNEQFF,TGTGCCAGCAGCTCCTGGAGGGTGTGGGACCACCATAATGAGCAGTTCTTC
-,TRBV7-9,TRBJ1-5,-,CASENIGEGNQPQHF,TGTGCCAGCGAAAACATCGGGGAGGGGAATCAGCCCCAGCATTTT
-,TRBV4-3,TRBJ1-6,TRBD1,CASSQIQTGVSNSPLHF,TGCGCCAGCAGCCAAATTCAAACAGGGGTGTCGAATTCACCCCTCCACTTT